Shown below are 7 T cell receptor beta chains from a single sample sequenced in a study of Ad26.COV2.S vaccination and SARS-CoV-2 variants. Sequencing was performed with immunoSEQ multiplex PCR; in TCRdb, only in-frame clones are kept and a portion is missing. The sample includes a few hundred thousand clones, 80% to 95% seen only once; the top ten take under 2%. The treatment is: 15 to 20 received Ad26.COV2.S at low or high dose, single or two shots; about five received placebo; per-sample allocation not given. The study sampled participants on day 63 after the first vaccine or placebo injection. This specimen consisted of peripheral blood, obtained in a trial of Ad26.COV2.S vaccine versus placebo. The receptors were sampled from a person between 18 and 65 years old who received the Ad26.COV2.S COVID-19 vaccine or a placebo.

J is TRBJ2-2 and V is TRBV27, with TRBD2 matching 11 bases. Trimming removed 8 bases from V and 5 bases from J; junction bases left unmatched: 4. There are 14 residues in the CDR3. Germline-derived CDR1 and CDR2 are MNHEY and SMNVEV (reference sequence). The CDR3 spells CASRWTSGTGELFF. CDR3 sequence (DNA): TGTGCCAGCCGATGGACTAGCGGGACCGGGGAGCTGTTTTTT.

This chain links TRBV6-6 with TRBJ1-5, with D hard to call. This CDR3 region has 15 residues. Germline V gene sequence: CDR1 MNHNY, CDR2 SVGAGI (reference sequence). Trimming took off 6 bases at V and 0 bases at J, with 12 bases between the two ends. In DNA form, the CDR3 reads TGTGCCAGCAGAGATCCAAACAATAGCAATCAGCCCCAGCATTTT. It is translated as CASRDPNNSNQPQHF.

This clone has just one count. The V and J genes are TRBV28 and TRBJ1-5; weak D call: TRBD1 (5 bases). CDR1 is MDHEN, CDR2 SYDVKM, per germline. V was clipped by 4 bases and J by 0 bases, with 13 bases between them. CDR3 size: 16 residues. The CDR3 region is CASSSLGDLSNQPQHF. CDR3 bases: TGTGCCAGCAGTTCTTTAGGGGACCTTAGCAATCAGCCCCAGCATTTT. Filled out from reference TRBV28 and TRBJ1-5, the complete variable domain reads DVKVTQSSRYLVKRTGEKVFLECVQDMDHENMFWYRQDPGLGLRLIYFSYDVKMKEKGDIPEGYSVSREKKERFSLILESASTNQTSMYLCASSSLGDLSNQPQHFGDGTRLSIL.

The chain recombines TRBV7-9 with TRBJ1-3, with D hard to call. Germline values: CDR1 SEHNR, CDR2 FQNEAQ (reference sequence). The CDR3 extends over 15 amino acids. V lost 2 bases to trimming and J lost 0 bases, with 8 bases between them. The CDR3 nucleotides are TGTGCCAGCAGCTTAACGGAGACCTCTGGAAACACCATATATTTT. Translating it yields CASSLTETSGNTIYF. Together with reference TRBV7-9 and TRBJ1-3, the CDR3 gives the full variable domain: DTGVSQNPRHKITKRGQNVTFRCDPISEHNRLYWYRQTLGQGPEFLTYFQNEAQLEKSRLLSDRFSAERPKGSFSTLEIQRTEQGDSAMYLCASSLTETSGNTIYFGEGSWLTVV.

The chain joins TRBV6-4 to TRBJ1-2; TRBD1 matches at 9 bases. CDR1 and CDR2 from the germline V gene are MRHNA and SNTAGT. The trim removed 5 bases at V and 7 bases at J, leaving 11 bases unmatched. The CDR3 extends over 15 amino acids. CDR3 nucleotide sequence: TGTGCCAGCAGTTCTATCCGGGACAGGGTGGGTGGCTACACCTTC. Its translation: CASSSIRDRVGGYTF.

The rearrangement joins TRBV19 to TRBJ1-1, with 9 bases fitting TRBD1. This CDR3 contains 15 residues. The germline V gene encodes CDR1 LNHDA and CDR2 SQIVND (reference sequence). V trimming: 3 bases; J trimming: 2 bases; junction bases outside the gene matches: 4. CDR3: CASSMGTGSNTEAFF. The CDR3 DNA follows: TGTGCCAGTAGTATGGGGACAGGGAGCAACACTGAAGCTTTCTTT.

This clone was seen once. The chain joins TRBV19 to TRBJ2-7; TRBD2 matches 8 bases. V lost 8 bases to trimming and J lost 2 bases; unmatched junction nucleotides: 5. The CDR3 has 13 residues. The V gene's germline CDR1 is LNHDA and CDR2 SQIVND (reference sequence). CDR3 protein: CASASGGAYEQYF. DNA for the CDR3: TGTGCCAGTGCCAGCGGGGGCGCCTACGAGCAGTACTTC.